This T cell receptor (beta chain) was identified in a study of cytomegalovirus exposure and HLA in healthy donors. Whole-study results and caveats: Excluded: some indistinguishable V segments such as TRBV6-2 and TRBV6-3. Sequencing likely produced, as an artifact, a cluster of highly shared sequence variants.

Germline CDR1 and CDR2: MNHEY and SVGAGI. This CDR3 has 14 residues. V trimming: 2 bases; J trimming: 5 bases; junction bases outside the gene matches: 3. Turning to this clone: Its antigen is not identified.

The PCR had 60 Vbeta and 13 Jbeta primers. Produced via immunoSEQ multiplex PCR; TCRdb's table is partial and in-frame only. The sample carries about 150,000 clones, 70% recorded once. The chain recombines TRBV6-5 with TRBJ2-7; 10 bases align to TRBD2. Sequencing was done on a sample of PBMCs. The receptor's source is a woman aged 55-75 years in good health and CMV-seropositive. CDR3 sequence reads: CASSYEREGDEQYF. The CDR3 DNA follows: TGTGCCAGCAGTTACGAGCGGGAGGGCGACGAGCAGTACTTC.